This TCR beta chain was identified during a study of beta chain features in type 1 diabetes. Study-level findings and limits: Type 1 diabetes patients showed a moderate but significant shortening of TCRB CDR3s in all four CD4+ subsets.

cDNA synthesis used the whole RNA isolate, giving expressed TCRB sequences. Sequencing was performed with immunoSEQ multiplex PCR; in TCRdb, only in-frame clones are kept and a portion is missing. The sample lists approximately 270,000 clones, about 13% seen once, with 0.017% in the top ten. The CDR3 is 15 residues long. From germline, CDR1 is SEHNR and CDR2 FQNEAQ (reference sequence). J was trimmed by 7 bases and V by 4 bases; bases with no gene match: 9. Worth noting for this clone: The target antigen is unknown.

The sequenced material came from naive CD4+ T cells from blood. This rearrangement joins TRBV7-9 to TRBJ2-1; TRBD1 matches 8 bases. This TCR came from a man aged 30 to 39 with type 1 diabetes. CDR3 sequence reads: CASSSRGQGGNEQFF. The DNA for the CDR3 is TGTGCCAGCAGCTCCCGAGGACAGGGCGGGAATGAGCAGTTCTTC.